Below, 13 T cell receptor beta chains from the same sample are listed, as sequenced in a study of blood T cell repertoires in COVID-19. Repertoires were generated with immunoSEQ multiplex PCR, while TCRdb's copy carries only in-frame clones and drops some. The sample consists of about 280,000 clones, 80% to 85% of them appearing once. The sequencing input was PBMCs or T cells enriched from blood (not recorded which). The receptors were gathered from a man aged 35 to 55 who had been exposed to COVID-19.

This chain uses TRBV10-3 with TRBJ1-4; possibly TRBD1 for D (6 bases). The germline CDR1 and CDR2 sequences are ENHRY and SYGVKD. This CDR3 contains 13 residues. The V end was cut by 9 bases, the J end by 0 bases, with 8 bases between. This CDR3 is CAIRGTTNEKLFF. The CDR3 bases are TGTGCCATAAGGGGGACAACTAATGAAAAACTGTTTTTT.

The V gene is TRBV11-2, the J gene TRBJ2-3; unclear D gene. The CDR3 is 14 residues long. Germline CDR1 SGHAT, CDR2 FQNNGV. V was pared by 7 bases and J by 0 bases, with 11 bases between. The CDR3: CASIRGGSTDTQYF. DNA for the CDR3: TGTGCCAGCATCCGAGGCGGCAGCACAGATACGCAGTATTTT.

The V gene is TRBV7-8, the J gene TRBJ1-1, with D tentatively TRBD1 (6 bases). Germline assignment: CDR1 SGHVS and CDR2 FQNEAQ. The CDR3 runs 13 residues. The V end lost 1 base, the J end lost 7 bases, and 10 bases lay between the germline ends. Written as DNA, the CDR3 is TGTGCCAGCAGCTTAGGGATGACAGGTGAAGCTTTCTTT. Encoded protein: CASSLGMTGEAFF.

The CDR3 spells CASTRSGNGYTF. CDR3 bases: TGCGCCAGCACCCGCAGCGGGAATGGCTACACCTTC. The chain carries TRBV5-1 and TRBJ1-2; the D is unclear. Germline V gives CDR1 SGHRS, CDR2 YFSETQ. The length of the CDR3 is 12 residues. V shed 6 bases and J shed 6 bases, with 12 bases lying between them.

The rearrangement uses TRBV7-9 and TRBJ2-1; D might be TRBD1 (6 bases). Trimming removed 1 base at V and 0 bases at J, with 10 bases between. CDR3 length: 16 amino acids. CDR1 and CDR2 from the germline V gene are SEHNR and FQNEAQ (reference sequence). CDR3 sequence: CASSLVLDSSYNEQFF. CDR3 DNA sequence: TGTGCCAGCAGCTTAGTTCTGGACAGCTCCTACAATGAGCAGTTCTTC.

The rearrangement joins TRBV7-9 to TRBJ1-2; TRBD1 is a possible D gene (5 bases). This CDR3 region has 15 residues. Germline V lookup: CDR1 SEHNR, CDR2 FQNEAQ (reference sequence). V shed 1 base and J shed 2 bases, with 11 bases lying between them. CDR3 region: CASSLDAAGNYGYTF. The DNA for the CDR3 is TGTGCCAGCAGCTTAGATGCGGCAGGGAACTATGGCTACACCTTC.

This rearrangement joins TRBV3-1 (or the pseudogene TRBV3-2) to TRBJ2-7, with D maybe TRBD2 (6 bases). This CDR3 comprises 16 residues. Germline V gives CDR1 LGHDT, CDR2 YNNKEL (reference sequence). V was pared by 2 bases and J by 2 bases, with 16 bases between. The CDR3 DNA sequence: TGTGCCAGCAGCCAACCCTTGAGCGGCGGGGCCTACGAGCAGTACTTC. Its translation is CASSQPLSGGAYEQYF.

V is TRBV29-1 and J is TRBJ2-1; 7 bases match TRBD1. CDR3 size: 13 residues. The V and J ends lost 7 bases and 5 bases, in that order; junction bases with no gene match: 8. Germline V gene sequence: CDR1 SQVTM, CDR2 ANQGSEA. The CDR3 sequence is CSGSQGFDNEQFF. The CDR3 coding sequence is TGCAGCGGGTCACAGGGGTTCGACAATGAGCAGTTCTTC.

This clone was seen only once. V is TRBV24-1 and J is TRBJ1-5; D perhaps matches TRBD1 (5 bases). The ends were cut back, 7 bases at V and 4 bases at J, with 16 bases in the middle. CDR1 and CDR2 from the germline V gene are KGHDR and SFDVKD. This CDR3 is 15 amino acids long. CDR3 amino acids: CATRPKTAFNQPQHF. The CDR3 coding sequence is TGTGCCACCAGACCAAAGACAGCCTTTAATCAGCCCCAGCATTTT.

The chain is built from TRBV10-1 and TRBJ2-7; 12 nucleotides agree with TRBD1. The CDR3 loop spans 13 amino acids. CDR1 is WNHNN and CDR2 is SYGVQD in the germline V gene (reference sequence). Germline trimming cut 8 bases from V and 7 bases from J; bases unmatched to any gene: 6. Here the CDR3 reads CASGGQGAREQYF. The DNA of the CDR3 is TGCGCCAGCGGGGGACAGGGGGCGCGGGAGCAGTACTTC.

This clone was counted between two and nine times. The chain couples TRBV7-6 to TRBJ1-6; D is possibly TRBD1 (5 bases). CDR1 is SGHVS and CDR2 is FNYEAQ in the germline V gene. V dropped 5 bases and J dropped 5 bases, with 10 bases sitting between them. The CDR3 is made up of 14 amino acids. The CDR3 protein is CASSLTDHNSPLHF. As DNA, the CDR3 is TGTGCCAGCAGCCTGACAGACCATAATTCACCCCTCCACTTT. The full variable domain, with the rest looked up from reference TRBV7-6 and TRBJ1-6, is GAGVSQSPRYKVTKRGQDVALRCDPISGHVSLYWYRQALGQGPEFLTYFNYEAQQDKSGLPNDRFSAERPEGSISTLTIQRTEQRDSAMYRCASSLTDHNSPLHFGNGTRLTVT.

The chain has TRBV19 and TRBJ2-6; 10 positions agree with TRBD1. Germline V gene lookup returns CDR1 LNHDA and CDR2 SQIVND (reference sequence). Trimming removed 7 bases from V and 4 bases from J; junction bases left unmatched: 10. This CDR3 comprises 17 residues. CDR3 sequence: CASTSGTGVTGANVLTF. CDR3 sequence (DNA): TGTGCCAGTACCTCTGGGACAGGGGTTACAGGGGCCAACGTCCTGACTTTC.

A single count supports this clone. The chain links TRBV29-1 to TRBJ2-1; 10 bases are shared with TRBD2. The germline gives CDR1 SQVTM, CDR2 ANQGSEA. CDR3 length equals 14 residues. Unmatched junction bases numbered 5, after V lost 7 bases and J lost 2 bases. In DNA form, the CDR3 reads TGCAGCGGCGACCTAGCGGGAGCCTACAATGAGCAGTTCTTC. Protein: CSGDLAGAYNEQFF.